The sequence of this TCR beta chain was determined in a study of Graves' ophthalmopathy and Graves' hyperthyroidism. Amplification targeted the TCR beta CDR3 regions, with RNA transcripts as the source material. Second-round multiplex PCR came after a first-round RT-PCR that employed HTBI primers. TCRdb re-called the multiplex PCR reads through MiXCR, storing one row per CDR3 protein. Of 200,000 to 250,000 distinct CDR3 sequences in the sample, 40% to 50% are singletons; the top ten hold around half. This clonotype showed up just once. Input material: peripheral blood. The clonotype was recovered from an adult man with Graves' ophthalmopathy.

This CDR3 reads CASSLAAGVSAFEAFF. CDR3 DNA sequence: TGTGCCAGCAGCTTAGCGGCAGGGGTGTCTGCGTTTGAAGCTTTCTTT. The chain joins TRBV7-2 to TRBJ1-1; tentatively, D is TRBD1 (6 bases). Between the trimmed V and J ends, which lost 0 bases and 7 bases, there was a span of 18 bases. Germline loops: CDR1 SGHTA, CDR2 FQGNSA. The CDR3 sequence is 16 residues long.